This record covers a single T cell receptor beta chain. Its antigen is as yet unknown. Germline lookup yields CDR1 SGDLS and CDR2 YYNGEE. This CDR3 spans 17 amino acids. V gave up 4 bases and J gave up 0 bases, with 16 bases separating them. The sample belongs to a study of T cell repertoires in ileal Crohn's disease. Study as a whole: Every patient was operated on for stricturing (approximately 60%) or penetrating (39%) complications. Postoperative therapy was given to about half: approximately 10 thiopurines, roughly 18 anti-TNF agents. General observations from the study: Active smokers at surgery had more clonal expansions than non-smokers.

The time point here: neoterminal ileum biopsy at postoperative endoscopy, about 6 months after surgery. Assay: immunoSEQ multiplex PCR; the TCRdb copy retains only in-frame clones and omits some. The sample includes about 2,300 clones, approximately 81% of them seen just once. This receptor was identified in an adult with Crohn's disease. This chain links TRBV9 with TRBJ1-4, with TRBD1 as a possible D gene (5 bases). Sequencing used ileal tissue. The CDR3 loop is CASSPQTPTATNEKLFF. CDR3 in DNA: TGTGCCAGCAGCCCCCAGACCCCGACAGCAACTAATGAAAAACTGTTTTTT.